This T cell receptor (beta chain) was documented in a study of blood T cell repertoires in COVID-19. Study summary: PBMCs, B-cell-depleted T cells, or T cells were the source of the cDNA or gDNA that made up the material.

Generated by immunoSEQ multiplex PCR, the TCRdb table keeps only in-frame clones and is missing some. The sample lists 300,000 to 450,000 clones; around 87% were seen once. Participants, roughly 18 to 90 years old, spanned 24 US areas. With V trimmed by 1 base and J by 1 base, 4 bases remained unmatched. CDR1 and CDR2 (germline): SGHAT, FQNNGV. The CDR3 runs to 15 residues. The sequencing input was PBMCs or T cells enriched from blood (not recorded which). The TCR comes from a man aged 35 to 55 in a cohort exposed to, infected with or recovered from COVID-19 (not recorded which). This rearrangement joins TRBV11-2 to TRBJ2-7; 7 bases align to TRBD2. As DNA, the CDR3 is TGTGCCAGCAGCTTAGTCGTGGGAGGGTCCTACGAGCAGTACTTC. Its protein product is CASSLVVGGSYEQYF.